Given below is one T cell receptor (beta chain) in context. Antigen: not known. The CDR3 extends over 14 amino acids. V lost 2 bases and J 0 bases, leaving 5 bases between the germline ends. Germline V lookup: CDR1 MDHEN, CDR2 SYDVKM. The record originates from a study of shared clonotypes between healthy human individuals. In the study overall: CD4 naive cells filled three plates per donor, CD4 memory three, CD8 naive two and CD8 memory one.

Naive CD8 cells were CD45RO-negative, positively selected for CCR7, excluding terminally differentiated effector memory CD45RA+ cells. HIV-negative, healthy adults without recent acute infections or vaccinations were the donors. Study-level findings and limits: What rarefaction showed was incomplete sorted-subset sequencing despite large depth.

Researchers divided each subset's genomic DNA evenly across several immunoSEQ plates. Profiled with immunoSEQ multiplex PCR; TCRdb holds only in-frame clones, not every one. The sample holds hundreds of thousands of clones, 95% to 97% seen once. The clonotype originates from a woman aged 25 to 39 in good health. The specimen was naive CD8+ T cells sorted from blood. The chain recombines TRBV28 with TRBJ1-5; D not certain. CDR3 sequence: CASSLVDSNQPQHF. In DNA form, the CDR3 reads TGTGCCAGCAGTTTAGTAGATAGCAATCAGCCCCAGCATTTT. The full variable domain, its missing parts supplied by reference TRBV28 and TRBJ1-5, is DVKVTQSSRYLVKRTGEKVFLECVQDMDHENMFWYRQDPGLGLRLIYFSYDVKMKEKGDIPEGYSVSREKKERFSLILESASTNQTSMYLCASSLVDSNQPQHFGDGTRLSIL.